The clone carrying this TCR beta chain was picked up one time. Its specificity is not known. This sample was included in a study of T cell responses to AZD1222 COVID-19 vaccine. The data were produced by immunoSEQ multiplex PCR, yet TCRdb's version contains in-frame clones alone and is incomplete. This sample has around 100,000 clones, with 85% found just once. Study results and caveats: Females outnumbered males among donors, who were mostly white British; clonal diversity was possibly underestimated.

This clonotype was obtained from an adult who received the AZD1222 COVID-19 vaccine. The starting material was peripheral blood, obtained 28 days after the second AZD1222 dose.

This CDR3 reads CASSEFARGDQPQHF. In DNA form, the CDR3 reads TGCGCCAGCAGTGAGTTCGCCAGGGGGGATCAGCCCCAGCATTTT. V is TRBV10-2 and J is TRBJ1-5, with 7 bases fitting TRBD1. Germline V gives CDR1 WSHSY, CDR2 SAAADI. The CDR3 totals 15 residues. V gave up 1 base and J gave up 5 bases; unmatched junction bases: 5.